This is a list of T cell receptor beta chains from one sample in a study of blood T cell repertoires in COVID-19. The method was immunoSEQ multiplex PCR; TCRdb's version includes in-frame clones alone and lacks a portion of them. Of approximately 40,000 clones in the sample, approximately 84% are singletons; the top ten hold approximately 15%. The sample was peripheral blood. The receptors shown here come from a human donor in a cohort sampled during active COVID-19. Each CDR3 is given with its conserved first and last residue. Each record gives: CDR3 protein, J gene, V gene.

CASSLRTGANYGYTF | TRBJ1-2 | TRBV11-2
CATSVLARTKEQYF | TRBJ2-7 | TRBV24-1
CASSSRSGGHGTGELFF | TRBJ2-2 | TRBV5-4
CASRSALSGNTIYF | TRBJ1-3 | TRBV9
CASSPGQSYEQYF | TRBJ2-7 | TRBV18
CASSFLNTGELFF | TRBJ2-2 | TRBV7-9
CSDLDRANYGYTF | TRBJ1-2 | TRBV29-1
CASSPPGQGYNSPLHF | TRBJ1-6 | TRBV18
CASSLGGVAGTDTQYF | TRBJ2-3 | TRBV11-1
CASSLGLGPGSYGYTF | TRBJ1-2 | TRBV5-1
CASSGGQGSYNEQFF | TRBJ2-1 | TRBV18
CASSQPSGETQYF | TRBJ2-5 | TRBV14
CASSDLAGGETQYF | TRBJ2-5 | TRBV2
CASSREQGLVSPLHF | TRBJ1-6 | TRBV16
CASSIDPAGYGYTF | TRBJ1-2 | TRBV19
CASIAMVRETQYF | TRBJ2-5 | TRBV2
CASTLGQVVNYGYTF | TRBJ1-2 | TRBV19